Below, 20 T cell receptor beta chains from the same sample are listed, as sequenced in a study of OX40 agonist ivuxolimab in advanced cancers. Repertoires were generated with immunoSEQ multiplex PCR, while TCRdb's copy carries only in-frame clones and drops some. The sample includes around 80,000 clones, approximately 85% of them seen just once. Specimen: CD4+ or CD8+ T cells sorted from blood, collected in a trial of the OX40 agonist ivuxolimab. Receptors were obtained from an adult with an advanced solid tumor such as melanoma, head and neck, liver or kidney cancer.

CDR3 DNA sequence: TGTGCCAGTAGTATTATGGGGGGCTGGGGCACTGAAGCTTTCTTT. Protein product: CASSIMGGWGTEAFF. V is TRBV19 and J is TRBJ1-1; D might be TRBD1 (6 bases). V was pared by 3 bases and J by 4 bases, with 15 bases between. This CDR3 comprises 15 residues. From germline, CDR1 is LNHDA and CDR2 SQIVND (reference sequence).

This clone was observed a few times. The V call is TRBV9, the J call TRBJ2-5, with D possibly being TRBD1 or TRBD2 (5 bases each). The CDR3 extends over 15 amino acids. Germline lookup yields CDR1 SGDLS and CDR2 YYNGEE. Between the trimmed V and J ends, which lost 1 base and 4 bases, there was a span of 14 bases. The CDR3 sequence is CASSVWGSGAETQYF. As DNA, the CDR3 is TGTGCCAGCAGCGTATGGGGGAGTGGGGCAGAGACCCAGTACTTC.

The chain recombines TRBV6-1 with TRBJ2-5; the match to TRBD1 covers 7 bases. Germline V gene data show CDR1 as MNHNS and CDR2 as SASEGT. The junction had 12 bases not matched to a gene; V was cut back by 7 bases and J by 4 bases. This CDR3 comprises 15 residues. CDR3 sequence reads: CASNGGRGSRETQYF. In nucleotides, the CDR3 is TGTGCCAGCAATGGCGGCAGGGGGTCGAGAGAGACCCAGTACTTC.

V is TRBV27 and J is TRBJ1-1, with D perhaps TRBD1 (5 bases). V lost 6 bases, J lost 6 bases, and 14 bases lay in between. The CDR3 has 13 residues. Germline loops: CDR1 MNHEY, CDR2 SMNVEV (reference sequence). CDR3 nucleotides: TGTGCCAGCAGGGTCCGCAGGGAAGCTGAAGCTTTCTTT. Translated: CASRVRREAEAFF.

This chain uses TRBV4-2 with TRBJ1-5, with 7 bases matching TRBD1. Germline CDR1 LGHNA, CDR2 YNFKEQ. This CDR3 is built from 20 residues. The V and J ends lost 1 base and 0 bases, in that order; junction bases with no gene match: 15. The CDR3 sequence: CASSQAVGTGDPYSNQPQHF. The CDR3 nucleotides are TGTGCCAGCAGCCAAGCGGTTGGAACAGGGGATCCTTATAGCAATCAGCCCCAGCATTTT.

The V call is TRBV27, the J call TRBJ2-3, with 11 positions matching TRBD2. Trimming cost V 6 bases and J 1 base; bases outside gene matches: 18. This CDR3 is 20 amino acids long. Per the germline V gene, CDR1 is MNHEY and CDR2 is SMNVEV (reference sequence). CDR3 residues: CASSSRGSGGAWARTDTQYF. CDR3 sequence (DNA): TGTGCCAGCAGCTCCCGCGGTAGCGGGGGGGCCTGGGCGCGCACAGATACGCAGTATTTT.

The V call is TRBV4-2, the J call TRBJ2-2, with D maybe TRBD2 (5 bases). Germline CDR1 and CDR2: LGHNA and YNFKEQ. The length of the CDR3 is 15 residues. Trimming took off 4 bases at V and 0 bases at J, with 9 bases between the two ends. This CDR3 reads CASSRSGTNTGELFF. CDR3 in DNA: TGTGCCAGCAGCCGATCCGGGACGAACACCGGGGAGCTGTTTTTT.

The V gene is TRBV28, the J gene TRBJ1-1; D not certain. V lost 3 bases and J lost 10, with 9 bases in between. The CDR3 consists of 11 residues. Germline values: CDR1 MDHEN, CDR2 SYDVKM. As DNA, the CDR3 is TGTGCCAGCAGTTTCCGGGCGATAGCTTTCTTT. This translates into CASSFRAIAFF.

The V and J genes are TRBV19 and TRBJ2-7; D gene unclear. V lost 1 base and J lost 5, with 12 bases in between. The CDR3 contains 14 residues. Per the germline V gene, CDR1 is LNHDA and CDR2 is SQIVND (reference sequence). The CDR3 DNA is TGTGCCAGTAGTATAGGCTGGAATTCGGACGAGCAGTACTTC. It is translated as CASSIGWNSDEQYF.

The chain links TRBV11-2 to TRBJ2-7; D is ambiguous. In germline, CDR1 is SGHAT, CDR2 FQNNGV. The CDR3 contains 15 residues. Trimming cost V 5 bases and J 0 bases, with 14 bases left between them. The CDR3 DNA reads as TGTGCCAGCAGCCTATGGGCGCGGAGCTCCTACGAGCAGTACTTC. Amino acids: CASSLWARSSYEQYF. Looking up the rest from reference TRBV11-2 and TRBJ2-7 gives the full variable domain: EAGVAQSPRYKIIEKRQSVAFWCNPISGHATLYWYQQILGQGPKLLIQFQNNGVVDDSQLPKDRFSAERLKGVDSTLKIQPAKLEDSAVYLCASSLWARSSYEQYFGPGTRLTVT.

This chain uses TRBV5-1 with TRBJ2-5; a possible D gene is TRBD1 (6 bases). Trimming took off 2 bases at V and 5 bases at J, with 25 bases between the two ends. The CDR3 contains 18 residues. Germline CDR1 is SGHRS and CDR2 is YFSETQ. The CDR3 bases are TGCGCCAGCAGCTTCGGGACACTAGGGCTGGGGGTCGGGGAGACCCAGTACTTC. The encoded protein is CASSFGTLGLGVGETQYF.

The count of this clone is one. The V and J genes are TRBV10-3 and TRBJ1-4; tentative D call: TRBD1 (6 bases). The CDR3 sequence is 15 residues long. The V gene's germline CDR1 is ENHRY and CDR2 SYGVKD. Trimming took off 4 bases at V and 7 bases at J, with 16 bases between the two ends. Written as DNA, the CDR3 is TGTGCCATCAGTGTCGGAGACAGGCTGTCTGAAAAACTGTTTTTT. Its protein product is CAISVGDRLSEKLFF.

The chain joins TRBV5-1 to TRBJ1-2; TRBD1 agrees at 7 bases. The CDR3 totals 15 residues. V lost 0 bases to trimming and J lost 4 bases; unmatched junction nucleotides: 6. Germline V gene data show CDR1 as SGHRS and CDR2 as YFSETQ. CDR3 coding DNA: TGCGCCAGCAGCTTGGGACAGGGAGGGAGCTATGGCTACACCTTC. Protein sequence: CASSLGQGGSYGYTF.

A note on this clone: One end of the junction varies from germline; a read error may be responsible. The V gene is TRBV2, the J gene TRBJ2-5, with D hard to call. The germline V gene encodes CDR1 SNHLY and CDR2 FYNNEI. The CDR3 runs 11 residues. The DNA of the CDR3 is TGTGCCAGCAGTGAAACGACCTTGGACGACTTC. Translated, it gives CASSETTLDDF.

This chain links TRBV7-2 with TRBJ1-5; 7 bases are a match to TRBD1. This CDR3 spans 14 amino acids. The ends lost 5 bases at V and 7 bases at J; junction bases unmatched: 8. Germline V gives CDR1 SGHTA, CDR2 FQGNSA. The CDR3 region is CASSPTGVEQPQHF. DNA for the CDR3: TGTGCCAGCAGCCCAACAGGGGTTGAGCAGCCCCAGCATTTT.

The chain uses TRBV7-8 and TRBJ2-5; 7 positions agree with TRBD2. Trimming took 3 bases from V and 1 from J; bases not matched to a gene: 5. The CDR3 extends over 15 amino acids. Germline V gene data show CDR1 as SGHVS and CDR2 as FQNEAQ. The CDR3 spells CASSFPGEGQETQYF. CDR3 coding DNA: TGTGCCAGCAGCTTCCCGGGGGAGGGCCAAGAGACCCAGTACTTC.

This clone was seen a single time. This chain joins TRBV10-1 and TRBJ2-1; unclear D gene. The CDR3 runs 13 residues. Trimming took 4 bases from V and 4 from J, leaving 8 bases between them. From germline, CDR1 is WNHNN and CDR2 SYGVQD (reference sequence). In nucleotides, the CDR3 is TGCGCCAGCAGTGCTCAGATATACAATGAGCAGTTCTTC. Its protein is CASSAQIYNEQFF.

The V gene is TRBV7-2, the J gene TRBJ2-3; 13 bases align to TRBD2. Trimming took 8 bases from V and 6 from J; bases not matched to a gene: 5. This CDR3 region has 14 residues. CDR1 and CDR2 (germline): SGHTA, FQGNSA. This CDR3 reads CASQLAGGQDTQYF. The DNA for the CDR3 is TGTGCCAGCCAACTAGCGGGGGGGCAGGATACGCAGTATTTT.

The rearrangement links TRBV28 to TRBJ1-1; a possible D gene is TRBD1 (6 bases). The V end lost 7 bases, the J end lost 6 bases, and 12 bases lay between the germline ends. CDR1 and CDR2 from the germline V gene are MDHEN and SYDVKM. The CDR3 sequence is 12 residues long. The DNA of the CDR3 is TGTGCCAGCACCCGGAGGGGGGCTGAAGCTTTCTTT. Translating gives CASTRRGAEAFF. The full variable domain, in which reference TRBV28 and TRBJ1-1 provide the parts outside the CDR3, is DVKVTQSSRYLVKRTGEKVFLECVQDMDHENMFWYRQDPGLGLRLIYFSYDVKMKEKGDIPEGYSVSREKKERFSLILESASTNQTSMYLCASTRRGAEAFFGQGTRLTVV.

The chain recombines TRBV5-1 with TRBJ1-4; D is possibly TRBD1 (5 bases). Looked up from germline, CDR1 is SGHRS and CDR2 is YFSETQ. This CDR3 region has 15 residues. Trimming removed 2 bases from V and 2 bases from J, with 10 bases in between. This chain's CDR3 is CASSFGGGTNEKLFF. CDR3 coding DNA: TGCGCCAGCAGCTTCGGCGGGGGGACTAATGAAAAACTGTTTTTT.